The 6 T cell receptor beta chains in this list originate from one sample, sequenced in a study of blood T cell repertoires in COVID-19. TCRdb keeps only in-frame clones here, not all; method: immunoSEQ multiplex PCR. The sample lists 200,000 to 250,000 clones, 90% seen once, with about 2.5% in the top ten. The sequencing input was peripheral blood. The receptors come from a young man with COVID-19, enrolled during active disease.

A single count supports this clone. The gene calls are TRBV6-2 or TRBV6-3 and TRBJ2-1, with TRBD1 matching over 9 bases. The junction had 11 bases not matched to a gene; V was cut back by 6 bases and J by 8 bases. Germline-derived CDR1 and CDR2 are MNHEY and SVGEGT. The CDR3 length is 15 residues. CDR3 region: CASSELGQGRDEQFF. CDR3 DNA: TGTGCCAGCAGCGAACTAGGACAGGGGCGGGATGAGCAGTTCTTC.

The CDR3 coding sequence is TGTGCCAGCAGTGCCCGACGGGGGAACACTGAAGCTTTCTTT. As protein: CASSARRGNTEAFF. The V gene is TRBV6-2 or TRBV6-3, the J gene TRBJ1-1; D not certain. V lost 5 bases, J lost 1 base, and 11 bases lay in between. Germline CDR1 MNHEY, CDR2 SVGEGT. This CDR3 comprises 14 residues.

This chain uses TRBV24-1 with TRBJ2-5; 10 nucleotides agree with TRBD1. Germline V gene data show CDR1 as KGHDR and CDR2 as SFDVKD. The CDR3 loop spans 16 amino acids. V lost 4 bases and J lost 4; bases outside the gene matches: 8. This CDR3 is CATSEPGQGNRETQYF. The CDR3, as DNA: TGTGCCACCAGTGAACCGGGACAGGGGAATCGAGAGACCCAGTACTTC.

V and J are TRBV5-4 and TRBJ2-7, with 7 bases aligning to TRBD1. Germline assignment: CDR1 SGHNT and CDR2 YYREEE (reference sequence). Trimming took 3 bases from V and 1 from J; bases not matched to a gene: 4. This CDR3 has 14 residues. The CDR3 loop reads CASSSRQGSYEQYF. The CDR3 DNA sequence: TGTGCCAGCAGCTCGAGACAGGGATCCTACGAGCAGTACTTC.

Notes on this clone: The sample carries other DNA sequences with the same CDR3. This rearrangement joins TRBV5-1 to TRBJ2-1; tentatively, D is TRBD1 (6 bases). V shed 0 bases and J shed 4 bases, with 8 bases lying between them. The CDR3 is 14 amino acids. Germline CDR1 is SGHRS and CDR2 is YFSETQ. The CDR3 sequence is CASSLGQGYNEQFF. CDR3 DNA: TGCGCCAGCAGCTTGGGGCAGGGGTACAATGAGCAGTTCTTC.

The J gene is TRBJ2-7, the V gene TRBV9, with 7 bases that match TRBD2. Trimming took 4 bases from V and 3 from J; bases not matched to a gene: 4. Germline CDR1 and CDR2: SGDLS and YYNGEE. The CDR3 loop spans 13 amino acids. CDR3 region: CASSLGTNYEQYF. The CDR3 DNA reads as TGTGCCAGCAGCCTAGGGACTAACTACGAGCAGTACTTC.